This TCR beta chain was observed in a study of control samples from healthy donors and cancer patients. Libraries were prepared by immunoSEQ multiplex PCR; TCRdb keeps only in-frame clonotypes and omits some of them. This table holds tens of thousands of clones, about 85% found once. This CDR3 is 16 amino acids long. Germline values: CDR1 SGHDN, CDR2 FVKESK. With 2 bases removed from V and 1 base from J, the gap between germline ends came to 14 bases. The sample comprised blood. The TCR comes from a woman in her seventies in good health. The chain links TRBV14 to TRBJ1-1; D unclear. The CDR3 protein is CASSQFLAGRNTEAFF. Written as DNA, the CDR3 is TGTGCCAGCAGCCAATTTCTGGCGGGCCGGAACACTGAAGCTTTCTTT.